The rows below give T cell receptor beta chains drawn from one sample of a study of identical twins. TCRdb fed the 5' RACE reads into MiXCR, producing one record per CDR3 protein. The table records 510,000 or so distinct CDR3 sequences, 12% to 15% of them present only once. The sample was also reused in another study, on yellow fever vaccine responses in identical twins.

The sequenced sample was CD4+ T cells sorted from blood. The receptors derive from a woman under 30 in good health. CDR3s include the opening cysteine and the closing phenylalanine or tryptophan. D genes are given only for firm matches. Clone sizes are given selectively: once, few, many, or a class where the clone is expanded.

V	D	J	size	DNA	CDR3
TRBV5-6	NA	TRBJ2-3	NA	TGTGCCAGCAGCTTTACCGGGGGCGCAGATACGCAGTATTTT	CASSFTGGADTQYF
TRBV12-3/TRBV12-4	TRBD2	TRBJ2-5	few	TGTGCCAGCAGTAAAATAGCGGGAGGTTTGAGGCAAGAGACCCAGTACTTC	CASSKIAGGLRQETQYF
TRBV29-1	TRBD1	TRBJ1-2	NA	TGCAGCGTTGCGAGAAGGGACAGGGTATATGGCTACACCTTC	CSVARRDRVYGYTF
TRBV5-1	NA	TRBJ2-3	few	TGCGCCAGCAGCTTGGCCTCCCTGGGGGCTGGTACAGATACGCAGTATTTT	CASSLASLGAGTDTQYF
TRBV12-3/TRBV12-4	NA	TRBJ2-3	few	TGTGCCAGCAGTTTCGCTGGGGTTAGCACAGATACGCAGTATTTT	CASSFAGVSTDTQYF
TRBV29-1	NA	TRBJ1-1	NA	TGCAGCGTTTCGGGGGGGCCCGACACTGAAGCTTTCTTT	CSVSGGPDTEAFF
TRBV5-1	NA	TRBJ2-7	NA	TGCGCCAGCAGCTTAAACAGAGCCTACGAGCAGAACTTC	CASSLNRAYEQNF
TRBV4-1	TRBD2	TRBJ2-3	few	TGCGCCAGCAGCCACCCCAGCGGGGTAGGAACAGATACGCAGTATTTT	CASSHPSGVGTDTQYF
TRBV24-1	TRBD1	TRBJ2-1	few	TGTGCCACCAGTGATCCGGACAGGGCCTACAATGAGCAGTTCTTC	CATSDPDRAYNEQFF
TRBV14	TRBD2	TRBJ2-1	few	TGTGCCAGCAGCCAATTCCCGGGACTAGCGGGAGCTAGGGAGCAGTTCTTC	CASSQFPGLAGAREQFF
TRBV5-1	NA	TRBJ2-3	few	TGCGCCAGCAGCTTGTTTCAGACCGGGAAAACAGATACGCAGTATTTT	CASSLFQTGKTDTQYF
TRBV4-1	TRBD1	TRBJ1-6	many	TGCGCCAGCAGCCAAGACACAGGACAGGGGAGACCCCTCCACTTT	CASSQDTGQGRPLHF
TRBV6-1	TRBD1	TRBJ2-1	NA	TGTGCCAGCAGTCAAGACAGGGACCCCTACAATGAGCAGTTCTTC	CASSQDRDPYNEQFF
TRBV10-3	NA	TRBJ2-7	few	TGTGCCATCAGTGAGACCACCTACGAGCAGTACTTC	CAISETTYEQYF
TRBV20-1	TRBD1	TRBJ1-6	NA	TGCAGTGCTAGAGATACATTACAGGGGCCGTTGTTTCCCCTCCACTTT	CSARDTLQGPLFPLHF